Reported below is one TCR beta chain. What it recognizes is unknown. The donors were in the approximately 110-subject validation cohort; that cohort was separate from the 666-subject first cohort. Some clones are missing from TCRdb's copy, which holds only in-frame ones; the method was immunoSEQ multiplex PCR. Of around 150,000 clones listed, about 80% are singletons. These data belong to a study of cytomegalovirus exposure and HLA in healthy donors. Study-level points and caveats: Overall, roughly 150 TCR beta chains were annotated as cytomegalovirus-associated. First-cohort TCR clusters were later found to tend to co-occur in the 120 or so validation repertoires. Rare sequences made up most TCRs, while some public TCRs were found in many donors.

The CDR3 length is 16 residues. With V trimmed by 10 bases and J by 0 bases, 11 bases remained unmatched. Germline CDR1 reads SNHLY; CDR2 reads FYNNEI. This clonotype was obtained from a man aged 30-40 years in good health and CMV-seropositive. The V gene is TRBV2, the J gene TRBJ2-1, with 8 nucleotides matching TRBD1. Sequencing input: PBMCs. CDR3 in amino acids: CATDLTGALSYNEQFF. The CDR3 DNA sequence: TGTGCCACCGACTTGACAGGGGCCCTCTCCTACAATGAGCAGTTCTTC.